This T cell receptor (beta chain) derives from a study of blood T cell repertoires in COVID-19. The overall study: Whether acute or convalescent, the COVID-19 samples came from the United States, Italy and Spain. T cells, B-cell-depleted T cells, or PBMCs supplied cDNA or gDNA.

In terms of age and location, participants ranged from about 18 to 95 years and lived in under 30 US areas. Germline V gives CDR1 SGHRS, CDR2 YFSETQ. The CDR3 is 17 residues long. V was pared by 4 bases and J by 7 bases, with 17 bases of the junction left unmatched. Libraries were prepared by immunoSEQ multiplex PCR; TCRdb keeps only in-frame clonotypes and omits some of them. This sample has 300,000 to 350,000 clones, with around 87% found just once. What was sequenced was PBMCs or T cells enriched from blood (not recorded which). The TCR was taken from a woman aged 18-30 years with acute COVID-19. V usage is TRBV5-1 and J usage is TRBJ2-1; TRBD1 matches 7 bases. The CDR3 DNA follows: TGCGCCAGCAGCCCACTCGCTGTTGTACTGACAGGGAATGAGCAGTTCTTC. Its translation is CASSPLAVVLTGNEQFF. Variable domain in full (rest from reference TRBV5-1 and TRBJ2-1): KAGVTQTPRYLIKTRGQQVTLSCSPISGHRSVSWYQQTPGQGLQFLFEYFSETQRNKGNFPGRFSGRQFSNSRSEMNVSTLELGDSALYLCASSPLAVVLTGNEQFFGPGTRLTVL.